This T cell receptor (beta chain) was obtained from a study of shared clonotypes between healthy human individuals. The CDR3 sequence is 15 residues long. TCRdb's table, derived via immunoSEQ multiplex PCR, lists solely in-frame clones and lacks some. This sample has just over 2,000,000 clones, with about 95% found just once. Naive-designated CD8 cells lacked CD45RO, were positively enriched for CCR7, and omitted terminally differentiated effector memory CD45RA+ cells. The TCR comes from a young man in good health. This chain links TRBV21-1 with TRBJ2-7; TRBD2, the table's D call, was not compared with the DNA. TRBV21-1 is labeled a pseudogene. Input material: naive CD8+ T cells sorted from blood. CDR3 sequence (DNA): TGTGCCAGCAGCTCAGACTACACCGATTCCTACGAGCAGTACTTC. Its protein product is CASSSDYTDSYEQYF.